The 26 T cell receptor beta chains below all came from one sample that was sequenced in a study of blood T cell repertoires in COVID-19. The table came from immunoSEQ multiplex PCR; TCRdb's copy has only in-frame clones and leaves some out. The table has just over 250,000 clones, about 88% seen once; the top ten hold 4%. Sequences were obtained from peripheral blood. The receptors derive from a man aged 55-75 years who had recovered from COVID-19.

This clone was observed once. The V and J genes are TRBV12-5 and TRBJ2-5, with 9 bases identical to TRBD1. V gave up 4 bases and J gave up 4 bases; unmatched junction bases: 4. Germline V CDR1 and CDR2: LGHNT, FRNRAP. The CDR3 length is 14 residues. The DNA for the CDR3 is TGTGCTAGTGGTTCAACAGGGGGCAGAGAGACCCAGTACTTC. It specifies CASGSTGGRETQYF.

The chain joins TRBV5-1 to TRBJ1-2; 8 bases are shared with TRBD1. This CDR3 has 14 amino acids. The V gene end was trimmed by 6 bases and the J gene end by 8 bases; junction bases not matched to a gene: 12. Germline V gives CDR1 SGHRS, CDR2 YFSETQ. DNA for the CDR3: TGCGCCAGCAAAGGACAGGGACCCCACAACGGCTACACCTTC. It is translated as CASKGQGPHNGYTF.

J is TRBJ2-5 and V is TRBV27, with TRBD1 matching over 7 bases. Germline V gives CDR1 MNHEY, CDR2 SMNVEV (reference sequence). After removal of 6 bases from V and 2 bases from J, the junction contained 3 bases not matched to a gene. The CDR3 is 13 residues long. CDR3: CASRKGQQETQYF. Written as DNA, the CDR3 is TGTGCCAGCAGGAAGGGACAGCAAGAGACCCAGTACTTC.

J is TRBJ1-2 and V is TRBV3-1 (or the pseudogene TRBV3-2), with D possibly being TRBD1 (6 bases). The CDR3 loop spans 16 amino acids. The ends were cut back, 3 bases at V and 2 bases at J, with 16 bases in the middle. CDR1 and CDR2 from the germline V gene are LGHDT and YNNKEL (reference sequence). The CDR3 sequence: CASSQTTGPRNYGYTF. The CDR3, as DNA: TGTGCCAGCAGCCAGACTACAGGGCCCCGGAACTATGGCTACACCTTC.

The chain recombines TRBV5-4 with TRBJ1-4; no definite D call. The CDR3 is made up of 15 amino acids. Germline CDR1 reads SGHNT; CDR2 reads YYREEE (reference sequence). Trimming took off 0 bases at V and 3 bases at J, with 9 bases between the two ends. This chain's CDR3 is CASSLEGRPNEKLFF. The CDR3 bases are TGTGCCAGCAGCTTGGAAGGCAGGCCTAATGAAAAACTGTTTTTT.

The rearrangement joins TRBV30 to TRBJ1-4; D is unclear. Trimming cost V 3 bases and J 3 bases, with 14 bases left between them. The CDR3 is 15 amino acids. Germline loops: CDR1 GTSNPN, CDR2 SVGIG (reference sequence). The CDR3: CAWSYPGRANEKLFF. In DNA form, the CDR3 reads TGTGCCTGGAGCTACCCCGGTCGGGCTAATGAAAAACTGTTTTTT.

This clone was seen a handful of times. CDR3 sequence (DNA): TGTGCCAGCAGGCGGGTAGGGGGGGGCAATCAGCCCCAGCATTTT. It yields the protein CASRRVGGGNQPQHF. The V and J genes are TRBV2 and TRBJ1-5; perhaps TRBD1 as D (6 bases). CDR1 and CDR2 from the germline V gene are SNHLY and FYNNEI. The CDR3 totals 15 residues. V was pared by 6 bases and J by 2 bases, with 14 bases between.

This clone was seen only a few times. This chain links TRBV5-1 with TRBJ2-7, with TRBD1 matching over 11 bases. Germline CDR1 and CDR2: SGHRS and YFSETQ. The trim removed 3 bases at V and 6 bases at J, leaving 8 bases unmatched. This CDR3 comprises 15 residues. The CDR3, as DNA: TGCGCCAGCAGCTCCGGACAGGGGGCTATCGTCGAGCAGTACTTC. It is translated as CASSSGQGAIVEQYF.

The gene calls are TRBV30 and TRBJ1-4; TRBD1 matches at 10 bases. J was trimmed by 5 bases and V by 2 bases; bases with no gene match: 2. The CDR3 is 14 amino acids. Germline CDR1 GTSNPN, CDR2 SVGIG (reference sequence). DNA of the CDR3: TGTGCCTGGAGTCCGGGACAGGGGAATGAAAAACTGTTTTTT. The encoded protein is CAWSPGQGNEKLFF. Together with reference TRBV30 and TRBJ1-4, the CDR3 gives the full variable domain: SQTIHQWPATLVQPVGSPLSLECTVEGTSNPNLYWYRQAAGRGLQLLFYSVGIGQISSEVPQNLSASRPQDRQFILSSKKLLLSDSGFYLCAWSPGQGNEKLFFGSGTQLSVL.

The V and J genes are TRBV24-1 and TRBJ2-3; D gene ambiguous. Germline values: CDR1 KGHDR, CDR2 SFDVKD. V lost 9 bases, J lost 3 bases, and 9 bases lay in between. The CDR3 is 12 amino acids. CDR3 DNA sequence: TGTGCCACCGGGCCAGGTACAGATACGCAGTATTTT. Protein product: CATGPGTDTQYF.

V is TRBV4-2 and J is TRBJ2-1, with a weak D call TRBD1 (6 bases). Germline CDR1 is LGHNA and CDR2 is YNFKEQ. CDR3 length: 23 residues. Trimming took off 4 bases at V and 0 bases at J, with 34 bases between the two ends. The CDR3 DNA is TGTGCCAGCAGCCCACCCCTTCAGGATTGGAGGACAGACCTAACCGCCTCCTACAATGAGCAGTTCTTC. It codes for CASSPPLQDWRTDLTASYNEQFF.

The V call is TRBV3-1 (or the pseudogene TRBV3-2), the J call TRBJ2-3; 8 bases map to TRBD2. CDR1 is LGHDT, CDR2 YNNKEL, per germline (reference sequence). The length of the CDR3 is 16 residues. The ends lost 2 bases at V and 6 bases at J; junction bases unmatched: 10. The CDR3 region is CASSQRVGGARDTQYF. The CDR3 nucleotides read TGTGCCAGCAGCCAAAGGGTCGGGGGGGCGCGGGATACGCAGTATTTT.

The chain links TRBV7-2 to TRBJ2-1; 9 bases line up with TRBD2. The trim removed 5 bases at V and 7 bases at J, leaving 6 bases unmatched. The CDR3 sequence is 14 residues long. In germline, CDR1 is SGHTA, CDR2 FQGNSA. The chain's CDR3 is CASSPAGGLNEQFF. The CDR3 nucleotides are TGTGCCAGCAGCCCGGCGGGGGGGCTGAATGAGCAGTTCTTC. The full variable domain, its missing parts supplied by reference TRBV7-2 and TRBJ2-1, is GAGVSQSPSNKVTEKGKDVELRCDPISGHTALYWYRQSLGQGLEFLIYFQGNSAPDKSGLPSDRFSAERTGGSVSTLTIQRTQQEDSAVYLCASSPAGGLNEQFFGPGTRLTVL.

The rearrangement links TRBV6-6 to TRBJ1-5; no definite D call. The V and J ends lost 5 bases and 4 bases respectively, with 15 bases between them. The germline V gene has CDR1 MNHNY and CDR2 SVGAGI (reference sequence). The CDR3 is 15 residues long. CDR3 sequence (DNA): TGTGCCAGCAGTGACGAAGGACGGGGTAATCAGCCCCAGCATTTT. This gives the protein CASSDEGRGNQPQHF.

DNA for the CDR3: TGTGCCAGCAGTGGAGACAGTTACAATGAGCAGTTCTTC. Amino acid sequence: CASSGDSYNEQFF. V is TRBV2 and J is TRBJ2-1, with a tentative D call TRBD1 (5 bases). CDR1 and CDR2 from the germline V gene are SNHLY and FYNNEI. Trimming removed 4 bases from V and 4 bases from J, with 8 bases in between. The CDR3 length is 13 residues.

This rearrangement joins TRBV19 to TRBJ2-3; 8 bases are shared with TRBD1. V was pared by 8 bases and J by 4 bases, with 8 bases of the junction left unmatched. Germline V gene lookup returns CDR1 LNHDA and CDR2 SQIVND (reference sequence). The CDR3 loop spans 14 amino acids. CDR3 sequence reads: CASSAGTGPDTQYF. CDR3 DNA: TGTGCCAGTTCGGCCGGGACAGGACCAGATACGCAGTATTTT. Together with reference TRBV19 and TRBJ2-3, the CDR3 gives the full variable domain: DGGITQSPKYLFRKEGQNVTLSCEQNLNHDAMYWYRQDPGQGLRLIYYSQIVNDFQKGDIAEGYSVSREKKESFPLTVTSAQKNPTAFYLCASSAGTGPDTQYFGPGTRLTVL.

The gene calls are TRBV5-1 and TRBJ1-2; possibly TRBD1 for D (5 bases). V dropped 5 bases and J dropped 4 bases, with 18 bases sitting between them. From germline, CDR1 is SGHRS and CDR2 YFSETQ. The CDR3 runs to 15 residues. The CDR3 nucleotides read TGCGCCAGCAGTCTAACTCCAGGGAACAGCTATGGCTACACCTTC. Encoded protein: CASSLTPGNSYGYTF.

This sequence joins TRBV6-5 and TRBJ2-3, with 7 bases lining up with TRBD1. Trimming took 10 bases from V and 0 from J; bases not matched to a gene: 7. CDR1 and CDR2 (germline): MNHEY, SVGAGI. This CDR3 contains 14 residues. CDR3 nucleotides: TGTGCCACCGAGGGGGCAGGGAGCACAGATACGCAGTATTTT. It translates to CATEGAGSTDTQYF.

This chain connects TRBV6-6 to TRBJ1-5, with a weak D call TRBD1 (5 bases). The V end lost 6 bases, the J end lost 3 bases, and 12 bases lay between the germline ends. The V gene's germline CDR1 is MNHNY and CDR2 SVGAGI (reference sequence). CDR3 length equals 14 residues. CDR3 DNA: TGTGCCAGCAGCCCCTGGGGCGACAATCAGCCCCAGCATTTT. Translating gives CASSPWGDNQPQHF.

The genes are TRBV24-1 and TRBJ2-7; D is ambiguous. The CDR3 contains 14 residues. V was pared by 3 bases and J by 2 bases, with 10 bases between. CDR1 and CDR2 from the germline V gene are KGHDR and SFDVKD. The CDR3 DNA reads TGTGCCACCAGTGATCCTTCGGGTCCCTACGAGCAGTACTTC. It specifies CATSDPSGPYEQYF.

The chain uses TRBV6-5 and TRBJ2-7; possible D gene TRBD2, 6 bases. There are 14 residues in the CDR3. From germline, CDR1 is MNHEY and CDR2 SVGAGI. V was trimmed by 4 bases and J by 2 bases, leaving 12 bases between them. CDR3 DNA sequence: TGTGCCAGCAGTTCGTGGGACTTTCCCTACGAGCAGTACTTC. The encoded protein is CASSSWDFPYEQYF.

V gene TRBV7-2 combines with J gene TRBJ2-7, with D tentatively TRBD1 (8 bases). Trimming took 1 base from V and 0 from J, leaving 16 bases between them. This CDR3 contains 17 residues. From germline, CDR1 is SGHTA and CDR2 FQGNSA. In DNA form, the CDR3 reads TGTGCCAGCAGCTTAGTGGGGGGGGACAGGAGCTCCTACGAGCAGTACTTC. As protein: CASSLVGGDRSSYEQYF. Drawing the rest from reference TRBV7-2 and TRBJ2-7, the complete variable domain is GAGVSQSPSNKVTEKGKDVELRCDPISGHTALYWYRQSLGQGLEFLIYFQGNSAPDKSGLPSDRFSAERTGGSVSTLTIQRTQQEDSAVYLCASSLVGGDRSSYEQYFGPGTRLTVT.

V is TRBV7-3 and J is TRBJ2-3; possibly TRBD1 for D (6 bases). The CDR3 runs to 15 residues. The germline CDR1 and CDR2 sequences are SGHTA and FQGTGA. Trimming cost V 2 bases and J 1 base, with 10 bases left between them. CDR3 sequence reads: CASSLGDTRTDTQYF. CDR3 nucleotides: TGTGCCAGCAGCTTAGGGGACACCCGCACAGATACGCAGTATTTT.

The DNA for the CDR3 is TGCGCCAGCCGAAGGACTAGCGGGGCGTCAGATACGCAGTATTTT. Amino acids: CASRRTSGASDTQYF. The V gene is TRBV10-1, the J gene TRBJ2-3; 12 bases fit TRBD2. This CDR3 region has 15 residues. The trim removed 8 bases at V and 4 bases at J, leaving 7 bases unmatched. Germline values: CDR1 WNHNN, CDR2 SYGVQD (reference sequence).

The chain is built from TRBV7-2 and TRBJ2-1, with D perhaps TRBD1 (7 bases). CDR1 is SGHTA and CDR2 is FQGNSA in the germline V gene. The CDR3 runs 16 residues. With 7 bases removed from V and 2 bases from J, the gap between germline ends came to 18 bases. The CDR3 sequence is CASTLGTGQAYNEQFF. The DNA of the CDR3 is TGTGCCAGCACCCTCGGGACTGGACAGGCCTACAATGAGCAGTTCTTC.

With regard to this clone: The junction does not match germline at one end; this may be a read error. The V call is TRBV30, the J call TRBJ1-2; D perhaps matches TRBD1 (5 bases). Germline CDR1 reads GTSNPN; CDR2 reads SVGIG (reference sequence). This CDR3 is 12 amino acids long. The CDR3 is CAWDSDPYRYTF. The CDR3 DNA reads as TGTGCCTGGGACAGTGATCCCTATCGCTACACCTTC. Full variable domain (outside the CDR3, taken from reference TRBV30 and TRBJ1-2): SQTIHQWPATLVQPVGSPLSLECTVEGTSNPNLYWYRQAAGRGLQLLFYSVGIGQISSEVPQNLSASRPQDRQFILSSKKLLLSDSGFYLCAWDSDPYRYTFGSGTRLTVV.